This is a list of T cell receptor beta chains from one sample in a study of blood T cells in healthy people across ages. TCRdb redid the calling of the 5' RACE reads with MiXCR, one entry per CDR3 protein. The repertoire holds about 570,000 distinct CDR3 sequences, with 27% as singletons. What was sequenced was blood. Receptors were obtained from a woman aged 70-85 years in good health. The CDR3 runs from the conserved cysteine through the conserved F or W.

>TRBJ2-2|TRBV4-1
CASSQPSANTGELFF
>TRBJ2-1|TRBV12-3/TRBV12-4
CASNTGVGNEQFF
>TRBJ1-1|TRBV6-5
CASSYGRGTAEAFF
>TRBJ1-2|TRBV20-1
CSATGRGLRGGYTF
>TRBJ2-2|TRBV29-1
CSVAQNLRGTGELFF
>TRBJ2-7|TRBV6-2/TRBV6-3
CASTRAGRAYEQYF
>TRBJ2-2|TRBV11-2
CASSSWTGGAGELFF
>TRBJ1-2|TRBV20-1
CSAPSEGAGYTF
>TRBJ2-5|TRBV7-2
CASSTQGLNGGGTQYF
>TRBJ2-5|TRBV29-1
CSVEDRGQGPETQYF
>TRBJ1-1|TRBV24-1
CATSEGTGGTEAFF
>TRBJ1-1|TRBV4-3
CASSQALGVNTEAFF
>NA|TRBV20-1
CSAKTSGGINEQFF
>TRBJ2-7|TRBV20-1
CSASQGATFEQYF
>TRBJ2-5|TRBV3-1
CAGSLGYQETQYF
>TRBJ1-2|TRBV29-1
CSVWAQGANYGYTF
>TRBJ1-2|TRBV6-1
CASSTTGAGIYGYTF
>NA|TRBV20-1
CSATGTISYEQYF
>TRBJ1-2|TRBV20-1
CSARAGQGSGFYGYTF
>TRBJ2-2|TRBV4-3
CASSQGRDTGELFF
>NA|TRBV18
CASSLGPGSTSGGPIYEQYF
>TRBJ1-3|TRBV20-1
CSAKRDTSGNTIYF
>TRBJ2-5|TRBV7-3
CASGSTGRETQYF
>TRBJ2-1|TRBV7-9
CASSQRQGSYNEQFF
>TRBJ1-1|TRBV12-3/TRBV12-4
CASSPRSVGTEAFF
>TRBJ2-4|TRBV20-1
CSARGGGWGNIQYF
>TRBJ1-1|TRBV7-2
CASSFSTGYGAEAFF
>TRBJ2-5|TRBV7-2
CASSPEGFSQETQYF
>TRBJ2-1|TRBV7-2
CASRVGLNEQFF
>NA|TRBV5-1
CASSLAAGSTYEQYF
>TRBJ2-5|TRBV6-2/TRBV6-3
CASTQRLGGETQYF
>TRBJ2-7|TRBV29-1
CSVPAGTGTEQYF
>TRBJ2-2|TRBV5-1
CASSLIAPGELFF
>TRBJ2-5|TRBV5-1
CASIGGTSVQETQYF
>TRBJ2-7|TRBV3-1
CASSRDGTYEQYF
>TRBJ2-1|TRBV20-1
CSARVTSGGFNEQFF
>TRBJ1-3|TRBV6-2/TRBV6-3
CASGLARGNTIYF
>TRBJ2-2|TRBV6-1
CASSLLAGANTGELFF
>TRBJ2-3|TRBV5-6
CASSLSPSPDTQYF
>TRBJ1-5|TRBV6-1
CASSVGQGIWSNQPQHF
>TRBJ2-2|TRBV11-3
CASSSGGRTGELFF
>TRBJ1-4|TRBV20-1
CSASRTGREKLFF
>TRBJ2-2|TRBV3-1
CASSHRGINTGELFF
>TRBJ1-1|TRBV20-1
CSAPVGTEAFF
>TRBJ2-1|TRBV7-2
CASSPGASYNEQFF
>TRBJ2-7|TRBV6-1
CASTHRAKSYEQYF
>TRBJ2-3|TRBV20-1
CSARGGVFATQYF
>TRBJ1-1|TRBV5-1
CASSFGISPREAFF
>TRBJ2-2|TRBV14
CASSLRGRAGELFF
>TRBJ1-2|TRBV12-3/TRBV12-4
CASSLNDISYGYTF